This TCR beta chain is from a study of blood T cells in healthy people across ages. With 6 bases clipped from V and 7 bases from J, the junction kept 15 bases outside the gene matches. CDR3 length equals 16 residues. The V gene's germline CDR1 is DFQATT and CDR2 SNEGSKA (reference sequence). A second PCR of roughly 6 to 12 cycles used a sample-barcoded 5' primer and a J-beta primer mix. TCRdb fed the 5' RACE reads into MiXCR, producing one record per CDR3 protein. The sample carries 730,000 or so distinct CDR3 sequences, approximately 39% recorded once. The sequence came from a woman aged 55 to 70 in good health. This chain links TRBV20-1 with TRBJ2-2, with 9 bases that match TRBD2. Sequencing was done on a sample of blood. DNA of the CDR3: TGCAGTGCAGAGAGTAATAGCGGGAGAAAGCTCGGGGAGCTGTTTTTT. This translates into CSAESNSGRKLGELFF.